These 5 T cell receptor beta chains originate from one sample sequenced in a study of shared clonotypes between healthy human individuals. Selected positively for CCR7 and CD45RO-negative, naive CD8 cells excluded terminally differentiated effector memory CD45RA+ cells. Assay used: immunoSEQ multiplex PCR; TCRdb lists only in-frame clones, some missing. The data hold some 2.1 million clones, with over 85% observed a single time. Input material: naive CD8+ T cells sorted from blood. All receptors derive from a man aged 18 to 29 in good health.

The CDR3 DNA reads as TGTGCCAGCAGTCTCGGACACCCCCAAGAGACCCAGTACTTC. Its protein product is CASSLGHPQETQYF. V gene TRBV28 combines with J gene TRBJ2-5, with D perhaps matching TRBD1 (5 bases). The CDR3 consists of 14 residues. Trimming cost V 5 bases and J 1 base, with 11 bases left between them. Germline lookup yields CDR1 MDHEN and CDR2 SYDVKM.

This clone was detected only a few times. This rearrangement joins TRBV28 to TRBJ2-1; the match to TRBD1 covers 9 bases. Trimming took 4 bases from V and 1 from J; bases not matched to a gene: 5. The length of the CDR3 is 16 residues. Germline CDR1 and CDR2: MDHEN and SYDVKM. Here the CDR3 DNA reads TGTGCCAGCAGTTCCCCCGGGACAGGGTCCTACAATGAGCAGTTCTTC. Translating it yields CASSSPGTGSYNEQFF.

The gene calls are TRBV6-5 and TRBJ2-7, with D perhaps TRBD1 or TRBD2 (5 bases each). Germline CDR1 and CDR2: MNHEY and SVGAGI. V lost 5 bases to trimming and J lost 3 bases, with 14 bases between them. The CDR3 consists of 14 residues. The CDR3 here is CASSTRDGYYEQYF. In nucleotides, the CDR3 is TGTGCCAGCAGTACTCGGGACGGCTACTACGAGCAGTACTTC.

The chain recombines TRBV7-6 with TRBJ2-5; 14 nucleotides agree with TRBD2. This CDR3 region has 17 residues. Germline CDR1 and CDR2: SGHVS and FNYEAQ. The ends lost 4 bases at V and 1 base at J; junction bases unmatched: 5. CDR3 nucleotides: TGTGCCAGCAGCTGGACTAGCGGGAGGACTATCCAAGAGACCCAGTACTTC. It codes for CASSWTSGRTIQETQYF.

The chain couples TRBV4-1 to TRBJ2-6; no clear D gene. Trimming removed 1 base from V and 1 base from J, with 5 bases in between. The CDR3 has 15 residues. Germline CDR1 MGHRA, CDR2 YSYEKL. The CDR3 DNA follows: TGCGCCAGCAGCCAAGGATGGTCTGGGGCCAACGTCCTGACTTTC. Translating it yields CASSQGWSGANVLTF.